The clone carrying this T cell receptor beta chain has at least ten counts. This specimen comes from a study of early T cells in non-severe SARS-CoV-2 infection. In the study overall: Whole-blood bulk RNA, unsorted, was sequenced, and chains were unpaired.

Individual cDNA molecules each received unique molecular identifiers attached to them. TCRdb reprocessed the 5' RACE reads via MiXCR and lists one record per CDR3 protein. The table lists 65,000 to 95,000 distinct CDR3 sequences, around 16% of them singletons, with approximately 2.9% in the top ten. V shed 7 bases and J 2 bases; nucleotides not matched to a gene: 10. CDR3 length: 15 amino acids. V usage is TRBV12-3 or TRBV12-4 and J usage is TRBJ2-5; 7 nucleotides line up with TRBD2. This sequence originates from an adult who was a healthcare worker with PCR-confirmed SARS-CoV-2 infection or an uninfected control (not recorded which). The source material was whole blood. The CDR3 DNA is TGTGCCAGCACACGGTCGGGAGGAAATCAAGAGACCCAGTACTTC. Translation gives CASTRSGGNQETQYF.